What follows are 6 T cell receptor beta chains derived from one specimen sequenced in a study of T cells in Graves' hyperthyroidism and ophthalmopathy. Authors of the study amplified TCR beta CDR3 regions from RNA transcripts. The HTBI primer set was used in a first-round RT-PCR of the TCR CDR3. TCRdb redid the calling of the multiplex PCR reads with MiXCR, one entry per CDR3 protein. In the table there are 350,000 or so distinct CDR3 sequences, roughly 15% of which are singletons. Material for sequencing was blood. The receptors were gathered from a woman in her 30s with Graves' hyperthyroidism that later progressed to Graves' ophthalmopathy.

This clonotype was seen a few times. This chain uses TRBV6-2 or TRBV6-3 with TRBJ2-1; D call uncertain. The CDR3 sequence is 12 residues long. V gave up 6 bases and J gave up 4 bases, with 7 bases separating them. Looked up from germline, CDR1 is MNHEY and CDR2 is SVGEGT. CDR3 coding DNA: TGTGCCAGCAGGATGGGGTACAATGAGCAGTTCTTC. Translation: CASRMGYNEQFF.

This clonotype was counted at least ten times. CDR3 protein: CAWSVIHPGELFF. CDR3 coding DNA: TGTGCCTGGAGTGTCATTCATCCCGGGGAGCTGTTTTTT. This chain joins TRBV30 and TRBJ2-2, with D uncertain. The V gene's germline CDR1 is GTSNPN and CDR2 SVGIG (reference sequence). V was shortened by 0 bases and J by 6 bases, with 8 bases between the two germline ends. The CDR3 totals 13 residues.

A word on this clonotype: A clone one base away is much larger, so this may be a read error. The rearrangement joins TRBV12-3 or TRBV12-4 to TRBJ2-7; 7 bases align to TRBD2. The CDR3 consists of 17 residues. The CDR3 DNA reads TGTGCCAGCAGTTTAGGGGCCAAGGGCGGGAGCTCCTGCGAGCAGTACTTC. This translates into CASSLGAKGGSSCEQYF.

This clonotype was counted many times. V is TRBV3-1 and J is TRBJ1-1; perhaps TRBD1 as D (6 bases). Trimming took 6 bases from V and 1 from J, leaving 15 bases between them. This CDR3 contains 15 residues. Germline lookup yields CDR1 LGHDT and CDR2 YNNKEL (reference sequence). CDR3 sequence reads: CASSFGGSWNTEAFF. CDR3 in DNA: TGTGCCAGCAGTTTCGGGGGCAGCTGGAACACTGAAGCTTTCTTT.

This clonotype showed up many times. This chain connects TRBV28 to TRBJ2-5; TRBD2 matches 14 bases. The CDR3 loop spans 16 amino acids. The V gene's germline CDR1 is MDHEN and CDR2 SYDVKM. V gave up 4 bases and J gave up 5 bases; unmatched junction bases: 6. The CDR3 region has the DNA TGTGCCAGCAGTTCCACCAGGACTAGCGGGAGGGAGACCCAGTACTTC. It encodes CASSSTRTSGRETQYF.

In this sample, this clonotype turned up many times. The V gene is TRBV5-1, the J gene TRBJ2-3; 8 bases are shared with TRBD2. The CDR3 is 16 amino acids. CDR1 is SGHRS, CDR2 YFSETQ, per germline. V dropped 4 bases and J dropped 0; count of bases not matched to a gene: 7. This CDR3 reads CASSPLTSGSTDTQYF. The CDR3, as DNA: TGCGCCAGCAGCCCTCTAACTAGCGGAAGCACAGATACGCAGTATTTT.